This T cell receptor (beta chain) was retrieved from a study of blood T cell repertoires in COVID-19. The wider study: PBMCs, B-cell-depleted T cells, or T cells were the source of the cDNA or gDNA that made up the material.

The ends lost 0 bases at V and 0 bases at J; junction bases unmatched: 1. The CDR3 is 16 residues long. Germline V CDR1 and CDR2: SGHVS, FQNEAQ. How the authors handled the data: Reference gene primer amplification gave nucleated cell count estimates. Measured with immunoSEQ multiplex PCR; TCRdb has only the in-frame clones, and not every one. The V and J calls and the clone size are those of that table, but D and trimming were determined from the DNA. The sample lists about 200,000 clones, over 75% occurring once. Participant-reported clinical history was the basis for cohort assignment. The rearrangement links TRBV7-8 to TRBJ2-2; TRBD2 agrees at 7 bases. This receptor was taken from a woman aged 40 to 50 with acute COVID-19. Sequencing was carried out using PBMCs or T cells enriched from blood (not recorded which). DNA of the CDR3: TGTGCCAGCAGCTTAGCGGGGGGGGCGAACACCGGGGAGCTGTTTTTT. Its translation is CASSLAGGANTGELFF.